The source of this T cell receptor (beta chain) is a study of cytomegalovirus exposure and HLA in healthy donors. Study results and caveats: Later on, analysis showed that most CMV-associated TCR beta chains appeared to be HLA-restricted. Only CMV serostatus was available as immune exposure information.

CDR1 and CDR2 from the germline V gene are SNHLY and FYNNEI. V lost 6 bases and J lost 4; bases outside the gene matches: 6. The CDR3 spans 14 residues. PCR amplification relied on 60 Vbeta primers (plus 13 Jbeta primers). The method was immunoSEQ multiplex PCR; TCRdb's version includes in-frame clones alone and lacks a portion of them. The data contain 65,000 to 75,000 clones, around 78% of them singletons. A remark on this clone: Its matching antigen is unknown.

The source is a man aged 50 to 59 in good health and CMV-seronegative. Material for sequencing was PBMCs. The genes are TRBV2 and TRBJ1-5; 7 bases are a match to TRBD1. As DNA, the CDR3 is TGTGCCAGCAGACCAAACAGGGGAAATCAGCCCCAGCATTTT. This translates into CASRPNRGNQPQHF.